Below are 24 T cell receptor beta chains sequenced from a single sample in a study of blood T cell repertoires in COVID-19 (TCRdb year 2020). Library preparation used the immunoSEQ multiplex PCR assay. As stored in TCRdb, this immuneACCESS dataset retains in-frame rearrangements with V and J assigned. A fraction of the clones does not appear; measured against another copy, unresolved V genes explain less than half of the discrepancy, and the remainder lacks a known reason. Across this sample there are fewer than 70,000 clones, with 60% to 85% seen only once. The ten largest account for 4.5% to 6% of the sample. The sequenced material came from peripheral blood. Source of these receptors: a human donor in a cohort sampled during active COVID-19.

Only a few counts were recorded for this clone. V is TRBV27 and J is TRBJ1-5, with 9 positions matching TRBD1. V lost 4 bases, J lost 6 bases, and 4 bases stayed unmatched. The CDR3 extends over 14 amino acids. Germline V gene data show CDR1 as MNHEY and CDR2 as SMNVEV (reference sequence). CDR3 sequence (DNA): TGTGCCAGCAGTTATGGACAGGGGTTTCAGCCCCAGCATTTT. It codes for CASSYGQGFQPQHF.

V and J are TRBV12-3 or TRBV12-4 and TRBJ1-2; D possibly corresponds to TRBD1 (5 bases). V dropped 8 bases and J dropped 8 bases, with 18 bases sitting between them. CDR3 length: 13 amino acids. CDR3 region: CASLDGGIDGYTF. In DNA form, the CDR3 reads TGTGCCAGCCTCGACGGGGGTATAGACGGCTACACCTTC.

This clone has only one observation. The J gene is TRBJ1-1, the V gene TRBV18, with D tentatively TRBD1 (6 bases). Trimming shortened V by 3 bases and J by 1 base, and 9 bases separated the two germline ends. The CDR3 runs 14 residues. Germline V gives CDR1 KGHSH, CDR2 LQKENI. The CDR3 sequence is CASSPGAGNTEAFF. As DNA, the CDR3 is TGTGCCAGCTCACCGGGGGCGGGGAACACTGAAGCTTTCTTT.

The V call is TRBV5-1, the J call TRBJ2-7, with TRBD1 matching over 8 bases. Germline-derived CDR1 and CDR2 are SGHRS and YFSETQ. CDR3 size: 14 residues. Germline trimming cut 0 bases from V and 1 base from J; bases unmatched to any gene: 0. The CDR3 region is CASSLGQGSYEQYF. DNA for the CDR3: TGCGCCAGCAGCTTGGGACAGGGGTCCTACGAGCAGTACTTC. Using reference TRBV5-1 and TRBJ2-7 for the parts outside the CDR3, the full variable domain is KAGVTQTPRYLIKTRGQQVTLSCSPISGHRSVSWYQQTPGQGLQFLFEYFSETQRNKGNFPGRFSGRQFSNSRSEMNVSTLELGDSALYLCASSLGQGSYEQYFGPGTRLTVT.

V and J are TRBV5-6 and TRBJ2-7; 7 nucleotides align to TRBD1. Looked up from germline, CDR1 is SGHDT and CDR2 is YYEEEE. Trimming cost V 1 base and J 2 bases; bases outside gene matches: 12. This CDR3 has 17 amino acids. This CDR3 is CASSLTPRWDRPYEQYF. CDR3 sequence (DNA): TGTGCCAGCAGCTTGACCCCTCGATGGGACAGACCCTACGAGCAGTACTTC.

The CDR3 is CASSLRLVPEQYF. The CDR3 DNA reads TGTGCCAGCAGCTTACGGCTAGTCCCCGAGCAGTACTTC. This sequence joins TRBV13 and TRBJ2-7; D is undetermined. There are 13 residues in the CDR3. The germline V and J ends were trimmed by 2 bases and 6 bases, with 11 bases remaining between them. Germline loops: CDR1 PRHDT, CDR2 FYEKMQ (reference sequence).

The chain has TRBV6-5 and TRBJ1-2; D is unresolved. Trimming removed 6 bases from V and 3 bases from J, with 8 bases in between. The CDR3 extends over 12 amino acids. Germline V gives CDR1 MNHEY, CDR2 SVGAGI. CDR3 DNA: TGTGCCAGCAGCCCCGGGTACTATGGCTACACCTTC. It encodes CASSPGYYGYTF.

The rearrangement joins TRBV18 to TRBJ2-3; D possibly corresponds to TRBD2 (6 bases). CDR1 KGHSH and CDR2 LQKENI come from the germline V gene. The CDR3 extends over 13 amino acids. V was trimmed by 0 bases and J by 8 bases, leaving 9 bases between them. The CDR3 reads CASSPPGGSTQYF. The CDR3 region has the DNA TGTGCCAGCTCACCACCGGGGGGTAGTACGCAGTATTTT.

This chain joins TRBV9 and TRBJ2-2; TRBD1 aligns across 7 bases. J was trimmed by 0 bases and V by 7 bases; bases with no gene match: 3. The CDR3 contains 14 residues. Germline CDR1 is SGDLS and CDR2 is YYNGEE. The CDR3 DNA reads TGTGCCAGCCGACAGGGACCGAACACCGGGGAGCTGTTTTTT. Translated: CASRQGPNTGELFF.

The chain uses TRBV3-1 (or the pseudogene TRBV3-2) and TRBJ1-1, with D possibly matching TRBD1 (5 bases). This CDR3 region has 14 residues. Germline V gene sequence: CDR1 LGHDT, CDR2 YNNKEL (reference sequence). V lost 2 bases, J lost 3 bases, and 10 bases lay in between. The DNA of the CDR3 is TGTGCCAGCAGCCAACGTGACAGCCACACTGAAGCTTTCTTT. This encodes CASSQRDSHTEAFF.

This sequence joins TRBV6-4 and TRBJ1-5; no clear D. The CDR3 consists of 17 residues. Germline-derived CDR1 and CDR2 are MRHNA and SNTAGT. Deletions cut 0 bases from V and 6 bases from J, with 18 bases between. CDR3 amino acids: CASSDSAGSRLSQPQHF. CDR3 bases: TGTGCCAGCAGTGACTCGGCAGGAAGTCGGCTTAGTCAGCCCCAGCATTTT.

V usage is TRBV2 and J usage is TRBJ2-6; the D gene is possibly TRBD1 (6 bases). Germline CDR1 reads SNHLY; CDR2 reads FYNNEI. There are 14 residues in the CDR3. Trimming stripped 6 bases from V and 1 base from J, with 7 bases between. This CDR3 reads CASSQGSGANVLTF. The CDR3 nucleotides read TGTGCCAGCAGCCAGGGGTCTGGGGCCAACGTCCTGACTTTC.

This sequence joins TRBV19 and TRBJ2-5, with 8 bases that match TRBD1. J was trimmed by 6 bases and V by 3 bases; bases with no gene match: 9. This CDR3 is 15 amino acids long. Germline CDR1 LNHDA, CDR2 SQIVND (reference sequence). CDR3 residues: CASSIRSTGAKTQYF. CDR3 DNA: TGTGCCAGTAGTATTCGGTCGACAGGGGCCAAGACCCAGTACTTC.

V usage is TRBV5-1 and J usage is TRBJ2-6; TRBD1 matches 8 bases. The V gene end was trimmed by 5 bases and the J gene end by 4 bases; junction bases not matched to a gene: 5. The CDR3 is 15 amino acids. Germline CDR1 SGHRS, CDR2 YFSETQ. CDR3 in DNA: TGCGCCAGCAGGCAGGGGGCGCGAGGGGCCAACGTCCTGACTTTC. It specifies CASRQGARGANVLTF.

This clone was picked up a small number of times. The DNA for the CDR3 is TGTGCCATCAGTACAGGGAATTCACCCCTCCACTTT. It translates to CAISTGNSPLHF. This sequence joins TRBV10-3 and TRBJ1-6; perhaps TRBD1 as D (6 bases). The CDR3 runs to 12 residues. Deletions cut 5 bases from V and 7 bases from J, with 6 bases between. CDR1 and CDR2 from the germline V gene are ENHRY and SYGVKD.

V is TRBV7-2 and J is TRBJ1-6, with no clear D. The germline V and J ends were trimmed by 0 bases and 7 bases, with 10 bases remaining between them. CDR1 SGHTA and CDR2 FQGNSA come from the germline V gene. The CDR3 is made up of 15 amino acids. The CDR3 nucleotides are TGTGCCAGCAGCTTAGCTCCAGGAGGAAATTCACCCCTCCACTTT. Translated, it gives CASSLAPGGNSPLHF.

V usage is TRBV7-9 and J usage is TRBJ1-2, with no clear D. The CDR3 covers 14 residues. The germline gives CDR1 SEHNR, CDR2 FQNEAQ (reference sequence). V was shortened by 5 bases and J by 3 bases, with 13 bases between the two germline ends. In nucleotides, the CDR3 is TGTGCCAGCAGCCCCTCCCCCCGGGACTATGGCTACACCTTC. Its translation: CASSPSPRDYGYTF. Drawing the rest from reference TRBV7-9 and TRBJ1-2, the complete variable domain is DTGVSQNPRHKITKRGQNVTFRCDPISEHNRLYWYRQTLGQGPEFLTYFQNEAQLEKSRLLSDRFSAERPKGSFSTLEIQRTEQGDSAMYLCASSPSPRDYGYTFGSGTRLTVV.

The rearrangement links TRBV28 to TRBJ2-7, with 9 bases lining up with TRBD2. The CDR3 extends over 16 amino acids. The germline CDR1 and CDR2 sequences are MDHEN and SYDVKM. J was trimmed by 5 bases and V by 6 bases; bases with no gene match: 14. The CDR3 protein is CASSPGRASGNNEQYF. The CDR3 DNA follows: TGTGCCAGCAGCCCGGGTCGGGCTAGCGGGAACAACGAGCAGTACTTC.

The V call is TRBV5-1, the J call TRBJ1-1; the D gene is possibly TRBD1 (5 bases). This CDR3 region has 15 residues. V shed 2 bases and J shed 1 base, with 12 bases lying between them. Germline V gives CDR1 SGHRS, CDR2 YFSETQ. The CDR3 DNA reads TGCGCCAGCAGCTTCGAAGCAGGGCGGAACACTGAAGCTTTCTTT. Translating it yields CASSFEAGRNTEAFF.

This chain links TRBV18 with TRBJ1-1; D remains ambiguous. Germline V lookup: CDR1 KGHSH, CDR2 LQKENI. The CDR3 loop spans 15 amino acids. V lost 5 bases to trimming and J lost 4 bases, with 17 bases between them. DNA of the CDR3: TGTGCCAGCTCAGACGAATTCAGATCGGGCACTGAAGCTTTCTTT. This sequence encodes CASSDEFRSGTEAFF.

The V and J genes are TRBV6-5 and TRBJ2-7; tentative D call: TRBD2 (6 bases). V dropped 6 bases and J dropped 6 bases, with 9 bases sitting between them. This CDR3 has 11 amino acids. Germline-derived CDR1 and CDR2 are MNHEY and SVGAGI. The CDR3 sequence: CASRAGSEQYF. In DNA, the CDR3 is TGTGCCAGCAGGGCGGGGAGCGAGCAGTACTTC.

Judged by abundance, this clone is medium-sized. The CDR3 DNA reads as TGTGCCAGCCGCGGACAGCTTAATGAAAAACTGTTTTTT. Translating it yields CASRGQLNEKLFF. The chain joins TRBV2 to TRBJ1-4; tentatively, D is TRBD1 (6 bases). V was shortened by 8 bases and J by 4 bases, with 11 bases between the two germline ends. Germline lookup yields CDR1 SNHLY and CDR2 FYNNEI. The CDR3 consists of 13 residues.

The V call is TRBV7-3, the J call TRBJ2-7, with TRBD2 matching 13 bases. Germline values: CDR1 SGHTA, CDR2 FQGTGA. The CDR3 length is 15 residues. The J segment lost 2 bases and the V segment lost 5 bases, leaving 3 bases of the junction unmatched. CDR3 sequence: CASSPGLAGAYEQYF. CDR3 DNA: TGTGCCAGCAGCCCAGGACTAGCGGGGGCCTACGAGCAGTACTTC.

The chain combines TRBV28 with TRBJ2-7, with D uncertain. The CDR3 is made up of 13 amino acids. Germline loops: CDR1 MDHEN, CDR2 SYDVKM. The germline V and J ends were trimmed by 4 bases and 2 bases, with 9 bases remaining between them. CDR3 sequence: CASSSQPTYEQYF. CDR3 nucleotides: TGTGCCAGCAGTTCACAGCCCACCTACGAGCAGTACTTC.